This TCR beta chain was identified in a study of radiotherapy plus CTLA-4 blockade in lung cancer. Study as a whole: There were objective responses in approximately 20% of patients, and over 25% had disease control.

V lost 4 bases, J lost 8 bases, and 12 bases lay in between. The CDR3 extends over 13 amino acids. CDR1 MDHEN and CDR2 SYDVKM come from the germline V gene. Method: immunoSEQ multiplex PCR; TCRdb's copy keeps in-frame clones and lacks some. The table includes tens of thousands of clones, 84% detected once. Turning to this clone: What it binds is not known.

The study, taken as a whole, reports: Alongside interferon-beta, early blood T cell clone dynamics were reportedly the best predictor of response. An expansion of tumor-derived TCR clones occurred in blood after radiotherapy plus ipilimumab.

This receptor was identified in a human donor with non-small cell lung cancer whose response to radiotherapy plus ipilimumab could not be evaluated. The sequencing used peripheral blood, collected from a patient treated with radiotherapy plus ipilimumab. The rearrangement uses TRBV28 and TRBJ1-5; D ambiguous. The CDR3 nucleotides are TGTGCCAGCAGTTGGCCCCTTCGGGAGCCCCAGCATTTT. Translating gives CASSWPLREPQHF.